One TCR beta chain is described in this entry. Its target is not known. The record originates from a study of cytomegalovirus exposure and HLA in healthy donors. Vbeta (60) and Jbeta (13) primers were used in the PCR. Assay: immunoSEQ multiplex PCR; the TCRdb copy retains only in-frame clones and omits some. Here the sample spans about 160,000 clones, around 74% being singletons. Germline loops: CDR1 GTSNPN, CDR2 SVGIG (reference sequence). The CDR3 contains 17 residues. Trimming took off 1 base at V and 9 bases at J, with 25 bases between the two ends. Study-level points and caveats: What a later analysis reportedly showed was that an Asian-associated ancestry cluster had fewer N-insertions than the roughly 720-donor mean. Earlier findings revealed that most TCR beta V segments proved productive either about 90% or about 30% of the time.

V is TRBV30 and J is TRBJ2-1; D unresolved. The TCR sequence derives from a female donor in good health and CMV-seronegative. Sequenced sample: PBMCs. In DNA, the CDR3 is TGTGCCTGGAGTGCCCTTCTAAAAAGCTGGAGCTCCATTGAGCAGTTCTTC. Translated: CAWSALLKSWSSIEQFF.